Below, 17 T cell receptor beta chains from the same sample are listed, as sequenced in a study of blood T cell repertoires in COVID-19. Only in-frame clones appear in the TCRdb table, and some are missing; sequencing was by immunoSEQ multiplex PCR. This sample has 200,000 or so clones, with roughly 85% found just once. Material for sequencing was peripheral blood. These receptors originate from a man between 60 and 75 years old with acute or convalescent COVID-19.

The chain has TRBV6-6 and TRBJ2-3; no clear D. The CDR3 has 15 amino acids. V lost 7 bases to trimming and J lost 2 bases, with 16 bases between them. CDR1 is MNHNY, CDR2 SVGAGI, per germline (reference sequence). The CDR3 DNA sequence: TGTGCCAGCAAGCAGGCCTCCGAGAACACAGATACGCAGTATTTT. As protein: CASKQASENTDTQYF.

This CDR3 is CASSQDKGAYGYTF. CDR3 in DNA: TGTGCCAGCAGCCAAGATAAAGGGGCCTATGGCTACACCTTC. The rearrangement uses TRBV3-1 (or the pseudogene TRBV3-2) and TRBJ1-2; tentatively, D is TRBD1 (5 bases). This CDR3 is built from 14 residues. CDR1 is LGHDT, CDR2 YNNKEL, per germline (reference sequence). V lost 0 bases and J lost 4, with 9 bases in between.

Turning to this clone: Other DNA sequences from this sample encode an identical CDR3 as well. The V and J genes are TRBV2 and TRBJ2-2, with 8 bases matching TRBD1. With V trimmed by 3 bases and J by 4 bases, 7 bases remained unmatched. The germline CDR1 and CDR2 sequences are SNHLY and FYNNEI. CDR3 length: 16 amino acids. CDR3 amino acids: CASSEGLTGGTGELFF. The CDR3 DNA is TGTGCCAGCAGTGAGGGACTTACAGGGGGCACCGGGGAGCTGTTTTTT.

The chain is built from TRBV24-1 and TRBJ1-1, with 11 bases identical to TRBD1. Per germline, CDR1 KGHDR and CDR2 SFDVKD. The CDR3 consists of 15 residues. V shed 7 bases and J 1 base; nucleotides not matched to a gene: 4. The CDR3 bases are TGTGCCACCAGCTGGACAGGGGGCCCGAACACTGAAGCTTTCTTT. The encoded protein is CATSWTGGPNTEAFF.

This clone has just a few counts. The CDR3 is CASSLLDRGTEAFF. The CDR3, as DNA: TGTGCCAGCAGCTTATTAGACAGGGGGACTGAAGCTTTCTTT. The rearrangement uses TRBV7-2 and TRBJ1-1; 9 bases align to TRBD1. Per germline, CDR1 SGHTA and CDR2 FQGNSA. V lost 2 bases, J lost 5 bases, and 3 bases stayed unmatched. This CDR3 spans 14 amino acids.

The V and J genes are TRBV7-2 and TRBJ2-7, with TRBD1 identical over 7 bases. The CDR3 is 14 amino acids. Trimming took 1 base from V and 1 from J; bases not matched to a gene: 1. The germline CDR1 and CDR2 sequences are SGHTA and FQGNSA. The CDR3 nucleotides are TGTGCCAGCAGCTTAGAGGGACAGTCCTACGAGCAGTACTTC. Translated, it gives CASSLEGQSYEQYF.

Notes on this clone: This CDR3 is also generated by other DNA sequences in the sample. The J gene is TRBJ1-2, the V gene TRBV18; no definite D call. V lost 3 bases and J lost 1, with 9 bases in between. The CDR3 sequence is 14 residues long. CDR1 is KGHSH and CDR2 is LQKENI in the germline V gene. The CDR3 DNA is TGTGCCAGCTCACCCCCAGTTATTAACTATGGCTACACCTTC. As protein: CASSPPVINYGYTF.

The CDR3 coding sequence is TGTGCCAGCAGCGACAAGGGGGTAAACTATGGCTACACCTTC. It codes for CASSDKGVNYGYTF. The chain couples TRBV9 to TRBJ1-2, with D possibly being TRBD1 (6 bases). The germline V gene encodes CDR1 SGDLS and CDR2 YYNGEE. This CDR3 contains 14 residues. V lost 3 bases and J lost 2, with 11 bases in between.

This sequence joins TRBV28 and TRBJ2-7; a weak D match, TRBD1 (5 bases). Deletions cut 3 bases from V and 4 bases from J, with 19 bases between. Germline values: CDR1 MDHEN, CDR2 SYDVKM. The CDR3 runs to 16 residues. The CDR3 region is CASSFQDKLVPYEQYF. In DNA, the CDR3 is TGTGCCAGCAGTTTTCAGGACAAGCTGGTTCCGTACGAGCAGTACTTC.

The chain carries TRBV28 and TRBJ1-2; D may be TRBD1 (5 bases). V dropped 1 base and J dropped 6 bases, with 24 bases sitting between them. The CDR3 contains 18 residues. CDR1 and CDR2 (germline): MDHEN, SYDVKM. The CDR3: CASSLSSMAGMGFNGYTF. CDR3 nucleotides: TGTGCCAGCAGTTTATCCTCCATGGCAGGGATGGGCTTCAATGGCTACACCTTC.

The chain uses TRBV10-3 and TRBJ2-7; 8 nucleotides match TRBD2. CDR1 ENHRY and CDR2 SYGVKD come from the germline V gene. The CDR3 is 15 amino acids. The V segment lost 2 bases and the J segment 3 bases; nucleotides outside the gene matches: 6. The CDR3: CAISEEIAGHYEQYF. In DNA form, the CDR3 reads TGTGCCATCAGTGAGGAAATAGCGGGACACTACGAGCAGTACTTC.

This clone was seen more than once but under ten times. This sequence joins TRBV11-2 and TRBJ1-6; D call uncertain. The ends were cut back, 5 bases at V and 5 bases at J, with 16 bases in the middle. There are 16 residues in the CDR3. Germline assignment: CDR1 SGHAT and CDR2 FQNNGV. DNA for the CDR3: TGTGCCAGCAGCGCCCCTGCGGTTCTGAATAATTCACCCCTCCACTTT. It codes for CASSAPAVLNNSPLHF. The variable domain in full, with the rest retrieved from reference TRBV11-2 and TRBJ1-6, is EAGVAQSPRYKIIEKRQSVAFWCNPISGHATLYWYQQILGQGPKLLIQFQNNGVVDDSQLPKDRFSAERLKGVDSTLKIQPAKLEDSAVYLCASSAPAVLNNSPLHFGNGTRLTVT.

This chain links TRBV5-1 with TRBJ2-5, with 7 bases lining up with TRBD1. Germline CDR1 is SGHRS and CDR2 is YFSETQ. Germline trimming cut 4 bases from V and 5 bases from J; bases unmatched to any gene: 11. The CDR3 length is 15 residues. CDR3 bases: TGCGCCAGCAGCCCCGCAGGGTCCAGGGGGGAGACCCAGTACTTC. Translation: CASSPAGSRGETQYF. Drawing the rest from reference TRBV5-1 and TRBJ2-5, the complete variable domain is KAGVTQTPRYLIKTRGQQVTLSCSPISGHRSVSWYQQTPGQGLQFLFEYFSETQRNKGNFPGRFSGRQFSNSRSEMNVSTLELGDSALYLCASSPAGSRGETQYFGPGTRLLVL.

The rearrangement links TRBV27 to TRBJ1-2; 9 bases match TRBD1. The junction had 8 bases not matched to a gene; V was cut back by 8 bases and J by 4 bases. The CDR3 is made up of 14 amino acids. Germline V gene lookup returns CDR1 MNHEY and CDR2 SMNVEV (reference sequence). The CDR3 coding sequence is TGTGCCAGCCGAGGACAGGGGTTCCCCTATGGCTACACCTTC. Protein product: CASRGQGFPYGYTF.

Comment on this clone: Sequence at one end of the junction differs from germline and may be a read error. The chain uses TRBV30 and TRBJ2-7; D may be TRBD2 (6 bases). Germline-derived CDR1 and CDR2 are GTSNPN and SVGIG (reference sequence). The CDR3 consists of 12 residues. CDR3 region: CAWREGSSEQYF. The CDR3 nucleotides are TGTGCCTGGAGGGAGGGCTCCTCCGAGCAGTACTTC.

The rearrangement links TRBV28 to TRBJ2-3; 7 bases map to TRBD2. Germline V gene lookup returns CDR1 MDHEN and CDR2 SYDVKM. This CDR3 has 16 amino acids. After removal of 2 bases from V and 5 bases from J, the junction contained 10 bases not matched to a gene. The CDR3 region is CASSLTPGVAGDTQYF. The CDR3 nucleotides read TGTGCCAGCAGTTTAACCCCCGGGGTAGCGGGAGATACGCAGTATTTT.

The V call is TRBV29-1, the J call TRBJ2-1, with 7 bases identical to TRBD2. Trimming removed 7 bases from V and 6 bases from J; junction bases left unmatched: 18. Germline V gene data show CDR1 as SQVTM and CDR2 as ANQGSEA. CDR3 size: 16 residues. Here the CDR3 DNA reads TGCAGCGCGGGCCATGACAGATTAGCGGGTCGCAATGAGCAGTTCTTC. Its translation: CSAGHDRLAGRNEQFF.